Below are 2 T cell receptor beta chains sequenced from a single sample in a study of PD-L1 blockade in urothelial cancer. Time point noted: pretreatment peripheral blood. TCRdb's table, derived via immunoSEQ multiplex PCR, lists solely in-frame clones and lacks some. The sample carries about 95,000 clones, roughly 90% recorded once. The source material was PBMCs, sampled around atezolizumab (anti-PD-L1) treatment. The source of these receptors is a man in his fifties or sixties with urothelial cancer.

The chain carries TRBV19 and TRBJ2-2; D is uncertain. Germline values: CDR1 LNHDA, CDR2 SQIVND (reference sequence). The V end lost 1 base, the J end lost 7 bases, and 13 bases lay between the germline ends. The CDR3 has 15 amino acids. The CDR3 region has the DNA TGTGCCAGTAGTATAGGACCTGGAGCCGGCGGGGAGCTGTTTTTT. This gives the protein CASSIGPGAGGELFF.

The chain combines TRBV7-2 with TRBJ2-5, with TRBD1 matching 8 bases. The length of the CDR3 is 15 residues. The germline gives CDR1 SGHTA, CDR2 FQGNSA. V lost 4 bases to trimming and J lost 0 bases; unmatched junction nucleotides: 4. CDR3 in DNA: TGTGCCAGCAGCTACAGGGGGTGGGACCAAGAGACCCAGTACTTC. It codes for CASSYRGWDQETQYF.